Below, 14 T cell receptor delta chains from the same sample are listed, as sequenced in a study of gamma-delta chains in newborns, infants, children. TCRdb ran CATT on the reads. The sample records roughly 3,500 delta-chain clones, approximately 2% being singletons. The sample consisted of blood. The receptor source for this set is a child who was a newborn, infant or young child, either healthy, febrile or measles-vaccinated (not recorded which).

This clone is judged medium-sized. Given a much more abundant clone one base away, this may be a read error. Other DNA variants within this sample encode the same CDR3. The CDR3 nucleotides read TGTGCCTGTGACGTACTGGGGGATTCCTGGGACACCCGACAGATGTTTTTC. As protein: CACDVLGDSWDTRQMFF. The gene calls are TRDV2 and TRDJ3; TRDD3 aligns across 10 bases. CDR1 is GEAIGNYY, CDR2 EKD, per germline. The J segment lost 1 base and the V segment lost 3 bases, leaving 2 bases of the junction unmatched. The CDR3 runs 17 residues.

This clone has just a few counts. This probably arose from a read error, given a far larger clone one base away. The sample holds other DNA sequences that translate to the same CDR3. The chain's CDR3 is CASNDPGDTTAQLFF. CDR3 nucleotides: TGTGCCTCCAACGACCCGGGGGATACCACAGCACAACTCTTCTTT. The genes are TRAV29/DV5 and TRDJ2; the match to TRDD3 covers 9 bases. This CDR3 comprises 15 residues. Germline V gives CDR1 NSMFDY, CDR2 ISSIKDK.

This clone has only a few counts. A single base separates this from a much larger clone, so it may be a read error. Different DNA sequences within this sample yield the same CDR3. The J gene is TRDJ2, the V gene TRDV2; 12 nucleotides agree with TRDD3. Per the germline V gene, CDR1 is GEAIGNYY and CDR2 is EKD. CDR3 size: 16 residues. DNA for the CDR3: TGTGCCTGTGACATACTGGGGGATACTTTGACGGCACAACTCTTCTTT. Translation gives CACDILGDTLTAQLFF.

This clone appeared a few times. A far larger clone is off by one base, so a read error is likely. The identical CDR3 is also encoded by other nucleotide sequences in the sample. The chain has TRDV2 and TRDJ2; 7 bases align to TRDD3. The CDR3 contains 16 residues. Germline V gene data show CDR1 as GEAIGNYY and CDR2 as EKD. CDR3 sequence: CACDMLGVALTAQLFF. In DNA, the CDR3 is TGTGCCTGTGACATGCTGGGGGTTGCTTTGACAGCACAGCTCTTCTTT.

This clone rates as medium-sized. This rearrangement joins TRDV2 to TRDJ1; maybe TRDD3 (6 bases). Germline CDR1 is GEAIGNYY and CDR2 is EKD. V lost 0 bases and J lost 1, with 8 bases in between. The CDR3 totals 14 residues. CDR3 nucleotide sequence: TGTGCCTGTGACACCTGGGGATTCACCGATAAACTCATCTTT. Amino acid sequence: CACDTWGFTDKLIF.

The chain has TRDV2 and TRDJ2; possibly TRDD3 for D (6 bases). The CDR3 covers 15 residues. The V end was cut by 0 bases, the J end by 0 bases, with 7 bases between. Germline values: CDR1 GEAIGNYY, CDR2 EKD. DNA for the CDR3: TGTGCCTGTGACACCGTGGGGGCTTTGACAGCACAACTCTTCTTT. Protein: CACDTVGALTAQLFF.

This chain uses TRDV2 with TRDJ3, with a tentative D call TRDD3 (6 bases). CDR3 length: 18 residues. V was pared by 0 bases and J by 0 bases, with 11 bases between. Germline CDR1 reads GEAIGNYY; CDR2 reads EKD. CDR3 nucleotide sequence: TGTGCCTGTGACACCGGGGATTACTACTCCTGGGACACCCGACAGATGTTTTTC. Its protein product is CACDTGDYYSWDTRQMFF.

Regarding this clone: This sequence is one base from a far larger clone and is likely a read error. CDR3 sequence reads: CACDTGPIF. In nucleotides, the CDR3 is TGTGCCTGTGACACCGGACCCATCTTT. The genes are TRDV2 and TRDJ1; D gene ambiguous. In germline, CDR1 is GEAIGNYY, CDR2 EKD. This CDR3 has 9 amino acids. The V end was cut by 0 bases, the J end by 13 bases, with 5 bases between.

The table lists this clone with a few counts. V gene TRDV2 combines with J gene TRDJ3, with 8 bases lining up with TRDD3. This CDR3 is built from 19 residues. Germline assignment: CDR1 GEAIGNYY and CDR2 EKD. The V gene end was trimmed by 2 bases and the J gene end by 0 bases; junction bases not matched to a gene: 8. CDR3 coding DNA: TGTGCCTGTGACAAAGTACTGGGGGTTCGCTCCTGGGACACCCGACAGATGTTTTTC. Its translation: CACDKVLGVRSWDTRQMFF.

By sample fraction, this clone is medium-sized. The CDR3 loop is CALGEPLLTSFPPLGTITWRTDKLIF. The CDR3 DNA is TGTGCTCTTGGGGAACCCCTCTTAACTTCGTTTCCCCCACTGGGGACCATCACCTGGAGGACCGATAAACTCATCTTT. This sequence joins TRDV1 and TRDJ1, with 7 bases aligning to TRDD3. This CDR3 is 26 amino acids long. The V segment lost 1 base and the J segment 2 bases; nucleotides outside the gene matches: 37. Germline lookup yields CDR1 TSWWSYY and CDR2 QGS.

There are a few counts of this clone. Within the sample, other DNA sequences also encode this same CDR3. The chain recombines TRDV2 with TRDJ3; 7 bases match TRDD3. CDR3 size: 18 residues. CDR1 is GEAIGNYY, CDR2 EKD, per germline. The V gene end was trimmed by 0 bases and the J gene end by 0 bases; junction bases not matched to a gene: 4. Here the CDR3 reads CACDTGGFRSWDTRQMFF. CDR3 bases: TGTGCCTGTGACACCGGGGGATTCCGCTCCTGGGACACCCGACAGATGTTTTTC.

This clone is large (0.1 to 1%). Other DNA sequences of this sample code for an identical CDR3. The chain couples TRDV2 to TRDJ3, with 7 positions matching TRDD3. The germline gives CDR1 GEAIGNYY, CDR2 EKD. V was pared by 3 bases and J by 1 base, with 17 bases of the junction left unmatched. The CDR3 sequence is 21 residues long. This chain's CDR3 is CACDQLRTGDKGSWDTRQMFF. The CDR3 DNA is TGTGCCTGTGACCAACTACGTACTGGGGATAAGGGTTCCTGGGACACCCGACAGATGTTTTTC.

The table lists this clone with a few counts. V is TRDV2 and J is TRDJ3; a weak D match, TRDD3 (5 bases). Per the germline V gene, CDR1 is GEAIGNYY and CDR2 is EKD. With 3 bases removed from V and 0 bases from J, the gap between germline ends came to 11 bases. The CDR3 spans 17 residues. CDR3 DNA sequence: TGTGCCTGTGACGTACTGGATAGCTCCTGGGACACCCGACAGATGTTTTTC. Protein sequence: CACDVLDSSWDTRQMFF.

This clone was found a few times. It may be a read error: a sequence one base away is much more abundant. The chain employs TRDV2 and TRDJ2; 10 bases map to TRDD3. With 3 bases clipped from V and 1 base from J, the junction kept 13 bases outside the gene matches. Germline V gives CDR1 GEAIGNYY, CDR2 EKD. This CDR3 region has 19 residues. The DNA of the CDR3 is TGTGCCTGTGACCCACTATACTGGGGGATGCAGGATTTGACAGCACAACTCTTCTTT. Its translation: CACDPLYWGMQDLTAQLFF.